This is a list of T cell receptor beta chains from one sample in a study of cytomegalovirus exposure and HLA in healthy donors. Profiling relied on immunoSEQ multiplex PCR, and the TCRdb table lists in-frame clones only, not all of them. Among under 300,000 clones listed, about four fifths were seen once. The specimen was PBMCs. These receptors were collected from a woman in her thirties or forties in good health and CMV-seropositive. Both conserved end residues are part of each CDR3. The order of the fields is J gene, CDR3 length, V gene, D gene, clone size, CDR3 protein, CDR3 DNA. The D gene is left open where the match is weak. Expanded clones get a size class; other rows say once, few or many, or leave the size out.

j_call: TRBJ2-2; cdr3_length: 16; v_call: TRBV11-3; d_call: -; clone_size: -; cdr3_aa: CASSFWEAANTGELFF; cdr3_nt: TGTGCCAGCAGCTTTTGGGAGGCTGCGAACACCGGGGAGCTGTTTTTT
j_call: TRBJ2-7; cdr3_length: 14; v_call: TRBV28; d_call: TRBD1; clone_size: -; cdr3_aa: CASSTPDRAYEQYF; cdr3_nt: TGTGCCAGCAGTACACCGGACAGGGCTTACGAGCAGTACTTC
j_call: TRBJ1-4; cdr3_length: 18; v_call: TRBV19; d_call: -; clone_size: -; cdr3_aa: CASSTQTGLRGTNEKLFF; cdr3_nt: TGTGCCAGTAGTACCCAAACAGGGTTGAGGGGAACTAATGAAAAACTGTTTTTT
j_call: TRBJ2-2; cdr3_length: 18; v_call: TRBV7-8; d_call: -; clone_size: -; cdr3_aa: CASSLVRLLGLNTGELFF; cdr3_nt: TGTGCCAGCAGCTTAGTTAGACTCCTAGGTTTAAACACCGGGGAGCTGTTTTTT
j_call: TRBJ2-1; cdr3_length: 15; v_call: TRBV7-3; d_call: -; clone_size: -; cdr3_aa: CASSPGVRGYNEQFF; cdr3_nt: TGTGCCAGCAGTCCCGGGGTCCGGGGCTACAATGAGCAGTTCTTC
j_call: TRBJ2-3; cdr3_length: 14; v_call: TRBV7-9; d_call: -; clone_size: -; cdr3_aa: CASSYGGGADTQYF; cdr3_nt: TGTGCCAGCAGCTACGGCGGAGGGGCAGATACGCAGTATTTT
j_call: TRBJ2-3; cdr3_length: 14; v_call: TRBV12-5; d_call: -; clone_size: -; cdr3_aa: CASVYAYSTDTQYF; cdr3_nt: TGTGCTAGTGTTTATGCGTATAGCACAGATACGCAGTATTTT
j_call: TRBJ2-7; cdr3_length: 13; v_call: TRBV11-2; d_call: -; clone_size: -; cdr3_aa: CASSSGGSYEQYF; cdr3_nt: TGTGCCAGCAGCTCGGGGGGCAGCTACGAGCAGTACTTC
j_call: TRBJ1-5; cdr3_length: 15; v_call: TRBV21-1; d_call: -; clone_size: -; cdr3_aa: CASIRDRDSNQPQHF; cdr3_nt: TGTGCCAGCATCCGGGACAGGGATAGCAATCAGCCCCAGCATTTT
j_call: TRBJ2-2; cdr3_length: 16; v_call: TRBV25-1; d_call: TRBD1; clone_size: -; cdr3_aa: CASSLQGARPTGELFF; cdr3_nt: TGTGCCAGCAGTTTACAGGGGGCCCGTCCCACCGGGGAGCTGTTTTTT
j_call: TRBJ1-5; cdr3_length: 16; v_call: TRBV27; d_call: TRBD1; clone_size: -; cdr3_aa: CASSLTGVYSNQPQHF; cdr3_nt: TGTGCCAGCAGTTTGACAGGGGTGTATAGCAATCAGCCCCAGCATTTT
j_call: TRBJ2-1; cdr3_length: 12; v_call: TRBV2; d_call: -; clone_size: -; cdr3_aa: CASSERRNEQFF; cdr3_nt: TGTGCCAGCAGTGAAAGGAGGAATGAGCAGTTCTTC
j_call: TRBJ1-1; cdr3_length: 15; v_call: TRBV9; d_call: -; clone_size: few; cdr3_aa: CASSVLQGGGTEAFF; cdr3_nt: TGTGCCAGCAGCGTACTACAGGGAGGGGGCACTGAAGCTTTCTTT
j_call: TRBJ1-4; cdr3_length: 14; v_call: TRBV28; d_call: -; clone_size: once; cdr3_aa: CASSWSGSNEKLFF; cdr3_nt: TGTGCCAGCAGTTGGTCAGGGTCGAATGAAAAACTGTTTTTT
j_call: TRBJ2-7; cdr3_length: 15; v_call: TRBV19; d_call: -; clone_size: -; cdr3_aa: CASSQPGLATYEQYF; cdr3_nt: TGTGCCAGTAGTCAACCGGGACTCGCCACCTACGAGCAGTACTTC
j_call: TRBJ2-7; cdr3_length: 16; v_call: TRBV7-9; d_call: TRBD2; clone_size: -; cdr3_aa: CASSLAGTSGRNEQYF; cdr3_nt: TGTGCCAGCAGCTTAGCCGGGACTAGCGGGAGGAACGAGCAGTACTTC
j_call: TRBJ1-5; cdr3_length: 14; v_call: TRBV4-2; d_call: TRBD1; clone_size: -; cdr3_aa: CASSLTGGGQPQHF; cdr3_nt: TGTGCCAGCAGCCTTACAGGGGGGGGACAGCCCCAGCATTTT
j_call: TRBJ2-1; cdr3_length: 15; v_call: TRBV30; d_call: -; clone_size: -; cdr3_aa: CAWSVSNPLIDEQFF; cdr3_nt: TGTGCCTGGAGCGTTAGCAATCCCCTAATAGATGAGCAGTTCTTC
j_call: TRBJ2-3; cdr3_length: 16; v_call: TRBV5-5; d_call: TRBD1; clone_size: few; cdr3_aa: CASSPTPGQGADTQYF; cdr3_nt: TGTGCCAGCAGCCCAACCCCGGGACAGGGGGCAGATACGCAGTATTTT
j_call: TRBJ1-2; cdr3_length: 14; v_call: TRBV7-9; d_call: -; clone_size: -; cdr3_aa: CASSETSTSYGYTF; cdr3_nt: TGTGCCAGCAGCGAGACCTCTACTAGCTATGGCTACACCTTC
j_call: TRBJ2-7; cdr3_length: 14; v_call: TRBV29-1; d_call: TRBD2; clone_size: once; cdr3_aa: CSVLGWTGGNEQYF; cdr3_nt: TGCAGCGTTCTAGGGTGGACGGGAGGTAACGAGCAGTACTTC
j_call: TRBJ2-5; cdr3_length: 15; v_call: TRBV9; d_call: TRBD1; clone_size: once; cdr3_aa: CASSPGGGPRETQYF; cdr3_nt: TGTGCCAGCAGCCCAGGGGGCGGCCCCCGGGAGACCCAGTACTTC
j_call: TRBJ2-7; cdr3_length: 14; v_call: TRBV4-1; d_call: -; clone_size: -; cdr3_aa: CASSRDPSSYEQYF; cdr3_nt: TGCGCCAGCAGCCGAGACCCCAGCTCCTACGAGCAGTACTTC
j_call: TRBJ2-7; cdr3_length: 17; v_call: TRBV5-1; d_call: -; clone_size: -; cdr3_aa: CASSLGPDYQSAYEQYF; cdr3_nt: TGCGCCAGCAGCTTGGGGCCGGACTACCAGTCCGCCTACGAGCAGTACTTC
j_call: TRBJ2-7; cdr3_length: 15; v_call: TRBV28; d_call: -; clone_size: -; cdr3_aa: CASSPLRESSYEQYF; cdr3_nt: TGTGCCAGCAGCCCGTTACGGGAGAGCTCCTACGAGCAGTACTTC
j_call: TRBJ1-6; cdr3_length: 16; v_call: TRBV10-2; d_call: TRBD1; clone_size: -; cdr3_aa: CASSDGDRGSRSPLHF; cdr3_nt: TGCGCCAGCAGTGATGGGGACAGGGGGTCTCGGTCACCCCTCCACTTT
j_call: TRBJ2-1; cdr3_length: 16; v_call: TRBV10-3; d_call: TRBD2; clone_size: -; cdr3_aa: CAISGLLAGPGNEQFF; cdr3_nt: TGTGCCATCAGTGGGCTACTAGCGGGCCCCGGCAATGAGCAGTTCTTC
j_call: TRBJ1-5; cdr3_length: 15; v_call: TRBV6-5; d_call: TRBD1; clone_size: -; cdr3_aa: CASSQTGGGNQPQHF; cdr3_nt: TGTGCCAGCAGTCAGACAGGGGGTGGAAATCAGCCCCAGCATTTT
j_call: TRBJ1-4; cdr3_length: 14; v_call: TRBV5-1; d_call: -; clone_size: -; cdr3_aa: CASSRRGENEKLFF; cdr3_nt: TGCGCCAGCAGCCGCCGGGGGGAAAATGAAAAACTGTTTTTT
j_call: TRBJ2-1; cdr3_length: 17; v_call: TRBV5-4; d_call: TRBD2; clone_size: -; cdr3_aa: CASSLGGLAGIYNEQFF; cdr3_nt: TGTGCCAGCAGCTTGGGAGGACTAGCGGGGATCTACAATGAGCAGTTCTTC
j_call: TRBJ2-2; cdr3_length: 16; v_call: TRBV6-6; d_call: -; clone_size: -; cdr3_aa: CASSYLVPSNTGELFF; cdr3_nt: TGTGCCAGCAGTTACTTAGTCCCGTCGAACACCGGGGAGCTGTTTTTT
j_call: TRBJ2-5; cdr3_length: 16; v_call: TRBV13; d_call: TRBD2; clone_size: -; cdr3_aa: CASSPGTSGRSETQYF; cdr3_nt: TGTGCCAGCAGCCCTGGGACTAGCGGGAGGAGCGAGACCCAGTACTTC